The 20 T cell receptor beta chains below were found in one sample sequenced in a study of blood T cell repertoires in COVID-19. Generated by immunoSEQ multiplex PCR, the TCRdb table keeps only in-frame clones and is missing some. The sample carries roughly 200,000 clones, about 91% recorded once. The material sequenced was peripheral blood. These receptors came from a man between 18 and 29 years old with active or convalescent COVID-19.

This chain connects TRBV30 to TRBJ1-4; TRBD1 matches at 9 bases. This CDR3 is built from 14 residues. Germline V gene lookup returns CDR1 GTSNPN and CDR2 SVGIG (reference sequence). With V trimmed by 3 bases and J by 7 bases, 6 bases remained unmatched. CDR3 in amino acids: CAWRLTGGGEKLFF. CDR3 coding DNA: TGTGCCTGGAGGCTAACAGGGGGCGGTGAAAAACTGTTTTTT.

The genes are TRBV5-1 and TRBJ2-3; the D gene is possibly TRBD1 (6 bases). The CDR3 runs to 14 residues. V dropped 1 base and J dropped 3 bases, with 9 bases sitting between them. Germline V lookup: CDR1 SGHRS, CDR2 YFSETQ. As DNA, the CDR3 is TGCGCCAGCAGCTTGAAGGGGGAGACAGATACGCAGTATTTT. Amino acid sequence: CASSLKGETDTQYF. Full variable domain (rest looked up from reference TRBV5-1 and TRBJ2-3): KAGVTQTPRYLIKTRGQQVTLSCSPISGHRSVSWYQQTPGQGLQFLFEYFSETQRNKGNFPGRFSGRQFSNSRSEMNVSTLELGDSALYLCASSLKGETDTQYFGPGTRLTVL.

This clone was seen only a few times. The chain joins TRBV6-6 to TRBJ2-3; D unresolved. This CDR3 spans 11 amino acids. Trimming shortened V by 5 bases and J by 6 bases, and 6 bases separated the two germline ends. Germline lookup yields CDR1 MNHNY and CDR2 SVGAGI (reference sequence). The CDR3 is CASSTTDTQYF. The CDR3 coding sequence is TGTGCCAGCAGTACAACCGATACGCAGTATTTT.

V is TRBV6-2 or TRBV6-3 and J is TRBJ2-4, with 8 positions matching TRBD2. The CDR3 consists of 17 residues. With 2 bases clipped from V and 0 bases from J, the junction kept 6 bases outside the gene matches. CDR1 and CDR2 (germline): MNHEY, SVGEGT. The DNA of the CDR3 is TGTGCCAGCAGTTACCCCACTAGCGGACTAGCCAAAAACATTCAGTACTTC. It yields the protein CASSYPTSGLAKNIQYF.

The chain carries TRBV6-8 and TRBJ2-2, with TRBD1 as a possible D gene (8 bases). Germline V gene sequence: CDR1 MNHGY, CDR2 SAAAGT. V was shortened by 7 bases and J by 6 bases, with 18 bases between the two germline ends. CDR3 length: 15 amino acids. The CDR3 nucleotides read TGTGCCAGCACCAAGTACAGGGGGGGGGCCGGGGAGCTGTTTTTT. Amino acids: CASTKYRGGAGELFF.

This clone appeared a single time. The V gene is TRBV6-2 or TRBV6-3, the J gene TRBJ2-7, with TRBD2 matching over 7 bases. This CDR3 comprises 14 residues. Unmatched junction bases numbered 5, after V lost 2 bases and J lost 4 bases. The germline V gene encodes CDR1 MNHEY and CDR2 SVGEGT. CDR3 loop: CASSYGAGDYEQYF. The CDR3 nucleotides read TGTGCCAGCAGTTACGGGGCGGGAGATTACGAGCAGTACTTC.

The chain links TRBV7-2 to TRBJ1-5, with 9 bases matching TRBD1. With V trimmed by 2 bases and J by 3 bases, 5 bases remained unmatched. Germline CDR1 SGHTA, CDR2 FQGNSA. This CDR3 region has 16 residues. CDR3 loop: CASSLPGQGLNQPQHF. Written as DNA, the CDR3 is TGTGCCAGCAGCTTACCGGGACAGGGTCTCAATCAGCCCCAGCATTTT.

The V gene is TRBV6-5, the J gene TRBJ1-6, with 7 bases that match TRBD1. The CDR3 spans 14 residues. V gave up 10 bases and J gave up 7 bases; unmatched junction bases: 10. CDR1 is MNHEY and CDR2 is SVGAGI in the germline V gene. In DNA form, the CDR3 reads TGTGCCACCTCCCCTGCAGGGGGAAATTCACCCCTCCACTTT. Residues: CATSPAGGNSPLHF.

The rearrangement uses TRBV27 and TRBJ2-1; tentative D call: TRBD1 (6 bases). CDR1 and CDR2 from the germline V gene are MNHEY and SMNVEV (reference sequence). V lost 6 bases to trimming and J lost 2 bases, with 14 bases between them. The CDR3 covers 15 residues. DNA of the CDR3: TGTGCCAGCAGCGTCGTGACAGGACCCTACAATGAGCAGTTCTTC. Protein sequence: CASSVVTGPYNEQFF.

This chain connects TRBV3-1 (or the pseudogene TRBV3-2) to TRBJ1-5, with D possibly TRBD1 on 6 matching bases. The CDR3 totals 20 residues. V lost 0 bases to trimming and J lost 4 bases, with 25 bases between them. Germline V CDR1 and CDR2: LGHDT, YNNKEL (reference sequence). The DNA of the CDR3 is TGTGCCAGCAGCCAAGACGGAGATCGACAGGTTGGGATTAGGAATCAGCCCCAGCATTTT. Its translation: CASSQDGDRQVGIRNQPQHF.

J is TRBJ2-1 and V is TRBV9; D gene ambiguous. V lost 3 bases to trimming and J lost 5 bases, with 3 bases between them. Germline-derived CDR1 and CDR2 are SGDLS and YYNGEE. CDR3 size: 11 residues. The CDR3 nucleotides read TGTGCCAGCAGCGCAAACAATGAGCAGTTCTTC. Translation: CASSANNEQFF.

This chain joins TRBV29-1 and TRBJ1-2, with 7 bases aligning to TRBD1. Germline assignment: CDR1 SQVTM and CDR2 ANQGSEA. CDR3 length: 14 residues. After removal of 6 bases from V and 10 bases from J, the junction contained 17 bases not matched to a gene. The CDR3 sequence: CSVLQGQGLAAYTF. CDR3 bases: TGCAGCGTCCTACAGGGGCAGGGTCTGGCTGCCTACACCTTC.

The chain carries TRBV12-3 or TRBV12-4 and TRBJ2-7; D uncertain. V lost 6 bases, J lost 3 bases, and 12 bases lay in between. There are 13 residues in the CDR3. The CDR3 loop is CASRQTPRYEQYF. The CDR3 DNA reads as TGTGCCAGCAGACAGACACCTCGCTACGAGCAGTACTTC.

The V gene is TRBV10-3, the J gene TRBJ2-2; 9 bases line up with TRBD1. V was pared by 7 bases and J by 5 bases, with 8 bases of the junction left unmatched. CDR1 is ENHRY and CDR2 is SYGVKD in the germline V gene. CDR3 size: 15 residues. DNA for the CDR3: TGTGCCATCAAGGGGGACAGGGATAATACCGGGGAGCTGTTTTTT. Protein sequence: CAIKGDRDNTGELFF.

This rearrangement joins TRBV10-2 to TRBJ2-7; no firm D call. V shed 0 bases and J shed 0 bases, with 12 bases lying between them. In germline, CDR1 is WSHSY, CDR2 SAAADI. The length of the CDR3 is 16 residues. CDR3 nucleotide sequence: TGCGCCAGCAGTGAGTCTCGCGTGTGGGCCTCCTACGAGCAGTACTTC. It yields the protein CASSESRVWASYEQYF.

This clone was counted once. The CDR3 loop is CASRKQGPRGEQFF. CDR3 nucleotide sequence: TGTGCCAGCAGAAAACAGGGGCCCCGGGGTGAGCAGTTCTTC. The chain uses TRBV28 and TRBJ2-1; 7 nucleotides line up with TRBD1. With 6 bases clipped from V and 9 bases from J, the junction kept 11 bases outside the gene matches. There are 14 residues in the CDR3. CDR1 and CDR2 from the germline V gene are MDHEN and SYDVKM.

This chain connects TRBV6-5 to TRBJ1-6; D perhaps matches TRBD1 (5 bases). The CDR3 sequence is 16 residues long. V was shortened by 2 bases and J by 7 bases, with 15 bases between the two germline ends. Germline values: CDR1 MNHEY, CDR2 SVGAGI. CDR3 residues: CASSYVRPGKNSPLHF. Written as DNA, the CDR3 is TGTGCCAGCAGTTACGTTCGTCCAGGGAAGAATTCACCCCTCCACTTT.

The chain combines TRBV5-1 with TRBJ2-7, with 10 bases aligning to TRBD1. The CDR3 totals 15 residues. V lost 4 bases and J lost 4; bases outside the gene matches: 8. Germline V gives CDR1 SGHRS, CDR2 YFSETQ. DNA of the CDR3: TGCGCCAGCAGCACTTCGACAGGGGGCGGGTACGAGCAGTACTTC. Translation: CASSTSTGGGYEQYF. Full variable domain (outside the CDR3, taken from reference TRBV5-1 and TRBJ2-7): KAGVTQTPRYLIKTRGQQVTLSCSPISGHRSVSWYQQTPGQGLQFLFEYFSETQRNKGNFPGRFSGRQFSNSRSEMNVSTLELGDSALYLCASSTSTGGGYEQYFGPGTRLTVT.

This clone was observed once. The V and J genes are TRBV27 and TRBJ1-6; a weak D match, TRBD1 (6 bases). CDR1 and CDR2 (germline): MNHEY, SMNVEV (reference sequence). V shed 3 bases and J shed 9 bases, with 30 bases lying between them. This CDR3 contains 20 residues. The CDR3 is CASSFHPAIQRSQGGSPLHF. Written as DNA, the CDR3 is TGTGCCAGCAGTTTTCACCCCGCGATTCAACGCTCACAGGGTGGTTCACCCCTCCACTTT.

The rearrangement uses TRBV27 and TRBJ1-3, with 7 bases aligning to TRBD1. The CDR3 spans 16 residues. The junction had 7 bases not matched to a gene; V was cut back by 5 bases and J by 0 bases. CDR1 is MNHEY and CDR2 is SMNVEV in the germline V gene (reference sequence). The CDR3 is CASSPQQGLSGNTIYF. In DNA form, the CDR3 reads TGTGCCAGCAGTCCCCAACAGGGGCTCTCTGGAAACACCATATATTTT.